This T cell receptor beta chain was identified in a study of cytomegalovirus exposure and HLA in healthy donors. Study-level information: Falling in the Caucasian-associated ancestry cluster were about 83% of under 500 genotyped donors. Study observations and caveats: There were around 160 TCR beta chains listed as cytomegalovirus-associated. Researchers reported in a later analysis that common viral pathogens appeared linked to several top clusters. Later work showed greater clonal expansion in HLA-associated TCR beta chains than in equally common others.

This clone was detected a few times. Its antigen remains unidentified. This CDR3 is 14 amino acids long. V was clipped by 4 bases and J by 3 bases; unmatched bases: 5. Germline V gives CDR1 SGHRS, CDR2 YFSETQ. In the PCR, 60 Vbeta and 13 Jbeta primers were used. TCRdb keeps only in-frame clones here, not all; method: immunoSEQ multiplex PCR. The table shows about 150,000 clones, with roughly 10% occurring only once. The chain links TRBV5-1 to TRBJ2-7; 9 nucleotides line up with TRBD2. Source material: PBMCs. This clonotype originated in a man over 45 in good health and CMV-seronegative. CDR3 sequence reads: CASSITSGHYEQYF. CDR3 DNA sequence: TGCGCCAGCAGCATTACTAGCGGGCACTACGAGCAGTACTTC. The variable domain in full, completed from reference TRBV5-1 and TRBJ2-7, reads KAGVTQTPRYLIKTRGQQVTLSCSPISGHRSVSWYQQTPGQGLQFLFEYFSETQRNKGNFPGRFSGRQFSNSRSEMNVSTLELGDSALYLCASSITSGHYEQYFGPGTRLTVT.